This entry lists 17 T cell receptor beta chains sequenced from one sample in a study of blood T cell repertoires in COVID-19 (dated by TCRdb to 2020 to 2022). The library was built by means of the immunoSEQ multiplex PCR assay. In its TCRdb copy, this immuneACCESS table keeps in-frame sequences only and misses some clones. Where compared with another copy, unresolved V genes explain less than half of these, and the others have no known cause. Counted in this sample were roughly 300,000 clones; more than 85% of them appeared once. Around a sixth of the sample belongs to the ten largest clones. The specimen sequenced was PBMCs or T cells enriched from blood (not recorded which). Receptor source: a woman aged 25 to 39 who had recovered from COVID-19.

V and J are TRBV2 and TRBJ1-5; D is unresolved. CDR3 length: 14 amino acids. Germline V gene data show CDR1 as SNHLY and CDR2 as FYNNEI. V lost 3 bases, J lost 4 bases, and 10 bases lay in between. The CDR3 is CASSEGGPNQPQHF. CDR3 nucleotides: TGTGCCAGCAGTGAGGGAGGGCCTAATCAGCCCCAGCATTTT. The full variable domain, in which reference TRBV2 and TRBJ1-5 provide the parts outside the CDR3, is EPEVTQTPSHQVTQMGQEVILRCVPISNHLYFYWYRQILGQKVEFLVSFYNNEISEKSEIFDDQFSVERPDGSNFTLKIRSTKLEDSAMYFCASSEGGPNQPQHFGDGTRLSIL.

The chain joins TRBV7-8 to TRBJ1-5, with D maybe TRBD1 (5 bases). The CDR3 spans 16 residues. V was pared by 0 bases and J by 1 base, with 10 bases between. CDR1 and CDR2 (germline): SGHVS, FQNEAQ. The CDR3 protein is CASSLARAESNQPQHF. The CDR3, as DNA: TGTGCCAGCAGCTTAGCCAGGGCAGAGAGCAATCAGCCCCAGCATTTT.

CDR3 sequence: CASSQTAGGETQYF. The CDR3 coding sequence is TGCGCCAGCAGCCAAACCGCTGGGGGCGAGACCCAGTACTTC. V and J are TRBV4-1 and TRBJ2-5; TRBD1 is a possible D gene (6 bases). The CDR3 runs to 14 residues. Germline lookup yields CDR1 MGHRA and CDR2 YSYEKL. Between the trimmed V and J ends, which lost 2 bases and 5 bases, there was a span of 12 bases.

V usage is TRBV28 and J usage is TRBJ2-3; 10 bases align to TRBD2. The CDR3 runs 15 residues. V shed 5 bases, J shed 6 bases, and the junction held 8 bases outside the gene matches. CDR1 is MDHEN, CDR2 SYDVKM, per germline. This chain's CDR3 is CASSLESGGVDTQYF. The CDR3 DNA follows: TGTGCCAGCAGTCTCGAGAGCGGGGGGGTGGATACGCAGTATTTT.

The genes are TRBV28 and TRBJ2-3, with D unclear. This CDR3 is 12 amino acids long. V was cut by 3 bases and J by 2 bases, with 3 bases left in between. Germline CDR1 MDHEN, CDR2 SYDVKM. DNA for the CDR3: TGTGCCAGCAGTTTGGCCACAGATACGCAGTATTTT. Its protein product is CASSLATDTQYF. Full variable domain (missing parts from reference TRBV28 and TRBJ2-3): DVKVTQSSRYLVKRTGEKVFLECVQDMDHENMFWYRQDPGLGLRLIYFSYDVKMKEKGDIPEGYSVSREKKERFSLILESASTNQTSMYLCASSLATDTQYFGPGTRLTVL.

The sample holds one count of this clone. The chain couples TRBV7-9 to TRBJ2-3; 11 nucleotides agree with TRBD1. The V segment lost 5 bases and the J segment 4 bases; nucleotides outside the gene matches: 5. The CDR3 loop spans 15 amino acids. Germline V gene data show CDR1 as SEHNR and CDR2 as FQNEAQ (reference sequence). DNA of the CDR3: TGTGCCAGCAGCCCCCGGGACAGGGGGTCAGATACGCAGTATTTT. Amino acid sequence: CASSPRDRGSDTQYF.

The chain couples TRBV11-3 to TRBJ2-1; 7 bases line up with TRBD2. V shed 5 bases and J 2 bases; nucleotides not matched to a gene: 3. There are 14 residues in the CDR3. The germline gives CDR1 SGHNT, CDR2 YENEEA. CDR3 bases: TGTGCCAGCAGCCCCGGACTAGCCTACAATGAGCAGTTCTTC. This sequence encodes CASSPGLAYNEQFF.

On this clone itself: Additional DNA sequences in this sample encode the identical CDR3. CDR3 region: CASSPGGDQPQHF. The CDR3, as DNA: TGTGCCAGCTCACCGGGGGGAGATCAGCCCCAGCATTTT. The chain has TRBV18 and TRBJ1-5, with D possibly TRBD1 on 5 matching bases. V lost 3 bases and J lost 5, with 8 bases in between. Germline V gene sequence: CDR1 KGHSH, CDR2 LQKENI. The CDR3 length is 13 residues.

Regarding this clone: Distinct nucleotide sequences in the sample also encode this CDR3. The rearrangement links TRBV15 to TRBJ2-2, with no clear D. CDR1 and CDR2 from the germline V gene are LNHNV and YYDKDF (reference sequence). The CDR3 is 13 amino acids. Trimming removed 1 base from V and 4 bases from J, with 4 bases in between. The CDR3 spells CATSRVLTGELFF. CDR3 in DNA: TGTGCCACCAGCAGAGTCCTCACCGGGGAGCTGTTTTTT. Complete variable domain (other parts from reference TRBV15 and TRBJ2-2): DAMVIQNPRYQVTQFGKPVTLSCSQTLNHNVMYWYQQKSSQAPKLLFHYYDKDFNNEADTPDNFQSRRPNTSFCFLDIRSPGLGDTAMYLCATSRVLTGELFFGEGSRLTVL.

The chain couples TRBV10-3 to TRBJ2-7; TRBD1 matches at 7 bases. CDR3 length equals 14 residues. J gave up 2 bases and V 8 bases, and 9 bases lay outside the gene matches. In germline, CDR1 is ENHRY, CDR2 SYGVKD. This chain's CDR3 is CAIADAGTAYEQYF. CDR3 nucleotides: TGTGCCATCGCAGACGCCGGGACAGCCTACGAGCAGTACTTC.

The chain is built from TRBV3-1 (or the pseudogene TRBV3-2) and TRBJ1-1; no clear D. The V gene's germline CDR1 is LGHDT and CDR2 YNNKEL (reference sequence). The V gene lost 4 bases and the J gene lost 4 bases, with 10 bases spanning the gap. The CDR3 has 13 residues. As DNA, the CDR3 is TGTGCCAGCAGCCGGACGGACTCCACTGAAGCTTTCTTT. Its protein is CASSRTDSTEAFF.

This rearrangement joins TRBV2 to TRBJ1-4; D uncertain. Germline-derived CDR1 and CDR2 are SNHLY and FYNNEI. V dropped 5 bases and J dropped 0 bases, with 10 bases sitting between them. The CDR3 contains 15 residues. The CDR3: CASSPYSATNEKLFF. In DNA form, the CDR3 reads TGTGCCAGCAGTCCTTACAGTGCAACTAATGAAAAACTGTTTTTT.

The rearrangement joins TRBV10-3 to TRBJ2-5; possibly TRBD2 for D (6 bases). Germline V gives CDR1 ENHRY, CDR2 SYGVKD. This CDR3 spans 16 amino acids. Trimming pared 0 bases from V and 1 base from J, leaving 12 bases between. The CDR3 sequence is CAISESLMRGQETQYF. In DNA form, the CDR3 reads TGTGCCATCAGTGAGTCCCTTATGCGGGGCCAAGAGACCCAGTACTTC.

The CDR3 DNA is TGTGCCAGCAGCCTCGGGACAGAAATTAATGAAAAACTGTTTTTT. Translating gives CASSLGTEINEKLFF. This chain uses TRBV5-4 with TRBJ1-4; 7 bases are shared with TRBD1. Germline loops: CDR1 SGHNT, CDR2 YYREEE (reference sequence). V gave up 4 bases and J gave up 4 bases; unmatched junction bases: 7. The CDR3 sequence is 15 residues long.

The chain uses TRBV19 and TRBJ2-7, with D hard to call. V lost 7 bases to trimming and J lost 2 bases, with 15 bases between them. Per the germline V gene, CDR1 is LNHDA and CDR2 is SQIVND (reference sequence). The CDR3 runs to 14 residues. For the CDR3, the DNA is TGTGCCAGTACCCGTAGTCTAGGCGCCTACGAGCAGTACTTC. It encodes CASTRSLGAYEQYF.

J is TRBJ1-5 and V is TRBV15; possible D gene TRBD1, 5 bases. Trimming stripped 0 bases from V and 2 bases from J, with 14 bases between. This CDR3 region has 17 residues. Germline values: CDR1 LNHNV, CDR2 YYDKDF (reference sequence). The CDR3 region is CATSRDTAGVGNQPQHF. Written as DNA, the CDR3 is TGTGCCACCAGCAGAGATACCGCGGGGGTGGGCAATCAGCCCCAGCATTTT.

This chain joins TRBV19 and TRBJ1-1; no reliable D call. The CDR3 runs 14 residues. Germline V gene lookup returns CDR1 LNHDA and CDR2 SQIVND (reference sequence). V lost 3 bases and J lost 8, with 16 bases in between. Here the CDR3 reads CASSMDLGAAEAFF. CDR3 nucleotides: TGTGCCAGTAGTATGGACCTGGGAGCTGCCGAAGCTTTCTTT.